This TCR beta chain was sequenced during a study of blood T cell repertoires in COVID-19. The overall study: Sample material is recorded as cDNA or gDNA derived from T cells, B-cell-depleted T cells, or PBMCs.

The authors' processing: By means of reference gene primer amplification, nucleated cell counts were estimated. The table came from immunoSEQ multiplex PCR; TCRdb's copy has only in-frame clones and leaves some out. Clone size and V and J calls were adopted from that table, with D and trimming inferred from the DNA. The sample yields some 210,000 clones, roughly 92% seen once. The CDR3 contains 13 residues. Trimming left V 2 bases short and J 7 bases short, with 8 bases between. Per germline, CDR1 LNHDA and CDR2 SQIVND (reference sequence). The chain is built from TRBV19 and TRBJ1-4, with D possibly matching TRBD1 (5 bases). The sequenced sample was peripheral blood. This clonotype was obtained from a man aged 55 to 70 with COVID-19, enrolled during active disease. The chain's CDR3 is CASSIQGSEKLFF. For the CDR3, the DNA is TGTGCCAGTAGTATACAGGGATCTGAAAAACTGTTTTTT.